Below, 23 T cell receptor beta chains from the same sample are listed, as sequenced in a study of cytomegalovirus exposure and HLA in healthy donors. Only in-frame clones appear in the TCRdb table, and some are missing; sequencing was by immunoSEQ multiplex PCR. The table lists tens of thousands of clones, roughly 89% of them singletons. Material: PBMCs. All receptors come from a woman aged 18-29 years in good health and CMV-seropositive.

The CDR3 is CASSLRPGGAKSSEQYF. The CDR3 coding sequence is TGTGCCAGCAGCTTACGACCTGGAGGAGCAAAGTCAAGCGAGCAGTACTTC. This sequence joins TRBV7-6 and TRBJ2-7, with D possibly TRBD2 on 5 matching bases. The CDR3 is made up of 17 amino acids. Germline V lookup: CDR1 SGHVS, CDR2 FNYEAQ. V dropped 2 bases and J dropped 6 bases, with 23 bases sitting between them.

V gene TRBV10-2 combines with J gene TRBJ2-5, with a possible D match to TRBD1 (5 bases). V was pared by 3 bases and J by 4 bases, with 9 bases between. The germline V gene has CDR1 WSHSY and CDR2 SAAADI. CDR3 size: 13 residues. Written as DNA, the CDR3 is TGCGCCAGCAGTGAAGGCAGGGCAGAGACCCAGTACTTC. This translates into CASSEGRAETQYF.

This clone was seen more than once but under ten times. CDR3 nucleotides: TGTGCCAGCAGTGAGGGGACAGGGGGCAATGAGCAGTTCTTC. The encoded protein is CASSEGTGGNEQFF. The J gene is TRBJ2-1, the V gene TRBV6-4, with 11 bases identical to TRBD1. With 3 bases clipped from V and 6 bases from J, the junction kept 1 base outside the gene matches. Germline lookup yields CDR1 MRHNA and CDR2 SNTAGT. This CDR3 spans 14 amino acids.

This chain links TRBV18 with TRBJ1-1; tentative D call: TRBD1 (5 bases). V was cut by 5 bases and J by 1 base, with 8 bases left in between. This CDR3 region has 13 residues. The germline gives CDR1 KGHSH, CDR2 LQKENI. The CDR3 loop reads CASSVQGNTEAFF. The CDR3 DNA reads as TGTGCCAGCTCAGTCCAGGGGAACACTGAAGCTTTCTTT.

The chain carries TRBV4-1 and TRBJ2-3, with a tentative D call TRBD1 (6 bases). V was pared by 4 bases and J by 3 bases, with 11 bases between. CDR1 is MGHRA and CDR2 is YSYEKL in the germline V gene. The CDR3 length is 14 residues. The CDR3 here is CASSLSTGTDTQYF. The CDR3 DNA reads TGCGCCAGCAGCCTATCTACAGGGACAGATACGCAGTATTTT.

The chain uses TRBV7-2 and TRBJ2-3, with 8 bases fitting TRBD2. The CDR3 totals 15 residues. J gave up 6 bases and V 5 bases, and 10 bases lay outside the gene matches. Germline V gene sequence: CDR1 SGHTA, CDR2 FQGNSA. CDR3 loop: CASSLGSGGRDTQYF. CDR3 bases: TGTGCCAGCAGCCTCGGGAGCGGGGGCAGGGATACGCAGTATTTT.

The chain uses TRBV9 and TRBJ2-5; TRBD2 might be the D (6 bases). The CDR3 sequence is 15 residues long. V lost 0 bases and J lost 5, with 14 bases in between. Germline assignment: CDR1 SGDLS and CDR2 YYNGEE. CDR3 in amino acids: CASSVGRAGWETQYF. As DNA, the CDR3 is TGTGCCAGCAGCGTAGGGAGGGCAGGGTGGGAGACCCAGTACTTC.

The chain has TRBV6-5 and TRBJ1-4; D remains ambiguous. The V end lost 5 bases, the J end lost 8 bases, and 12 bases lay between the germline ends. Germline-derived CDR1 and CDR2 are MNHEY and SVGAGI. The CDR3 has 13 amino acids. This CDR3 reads CASSPRLREKLFF. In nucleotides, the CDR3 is TGTGCCAGCAGTCCACGCCTACGGGAAAAACTGTTTTTT.

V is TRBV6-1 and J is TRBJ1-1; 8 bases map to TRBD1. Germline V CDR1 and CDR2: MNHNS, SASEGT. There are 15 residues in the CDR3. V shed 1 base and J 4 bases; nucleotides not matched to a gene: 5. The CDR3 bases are TGTGCCAGCAGTGAAGGCCTGGACAGGGCCACTGAAGCTTTCTTT. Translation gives CASSEGLDRATEAFF.

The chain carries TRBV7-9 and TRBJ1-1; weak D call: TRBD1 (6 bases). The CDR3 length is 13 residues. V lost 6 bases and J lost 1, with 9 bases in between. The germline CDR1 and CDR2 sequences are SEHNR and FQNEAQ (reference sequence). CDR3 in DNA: TGTGCCAGCAGTCTACAGGGGAACACTGAAGCTTTCTTT. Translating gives CASSLQGNTEAFF.

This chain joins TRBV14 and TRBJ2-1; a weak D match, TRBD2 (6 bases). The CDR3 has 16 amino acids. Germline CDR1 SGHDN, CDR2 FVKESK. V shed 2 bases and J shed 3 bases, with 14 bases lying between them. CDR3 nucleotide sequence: TGTGCCAGCAGCCAAAACCCCGGGGGAAACTACAATGAGCAGTTCTTC. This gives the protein CASSQNPGGNYNEQFF.

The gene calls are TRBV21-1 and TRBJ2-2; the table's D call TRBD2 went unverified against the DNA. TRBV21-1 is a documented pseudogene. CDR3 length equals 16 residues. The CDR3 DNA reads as TGTGCCAGCAGCAATGTAGGGACTAGCGGATGCGGGGAGCTGTTTTTT. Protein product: CASSNVGTSGCGELFF.

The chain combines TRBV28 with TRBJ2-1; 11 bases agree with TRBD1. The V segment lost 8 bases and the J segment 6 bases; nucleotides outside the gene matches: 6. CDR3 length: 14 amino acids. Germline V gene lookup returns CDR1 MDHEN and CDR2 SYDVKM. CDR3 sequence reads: CASLPGTGGNEQFF. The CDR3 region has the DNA TGTGCCAGCCTTCCCGGGACAGGGGGCAATGAGCAGTTCTTC.

The CDR3 DNA sequence: TGTGCCAGTAGTCCCCTCCGGACAGGTTTGACGCAGTTCTTC. Protein: CASSPLRTGLTQFF. The chain employs TRBV19 and TRBJ2-1; the match to TRBD1 covers 7 bases. The CDR3 is made up of 14 amino acids. The junction had 13 bases not matched to a gene; V was cut back by 5 bases and J by 12 bases. Germline lookup yields CDR1 LNHDA and CDR2 SQIVND (reference sequence). Full variable domain (missing parts from reference TRBV19 and TRBJ2-1): DGGITQSPKYLFRKEGQNVTLSCEQNLNHDAMYWYRQDPGQGLRLIYYSQIVNDFQKGDIAEGYSVSREKKESFPLTVTSAQKNPTAFYLCASSPLRTGLTQFFGPGTRLTVL.

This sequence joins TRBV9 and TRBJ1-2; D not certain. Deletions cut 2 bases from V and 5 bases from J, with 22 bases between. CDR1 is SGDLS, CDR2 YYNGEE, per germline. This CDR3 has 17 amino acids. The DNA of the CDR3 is TGTGCCAGCAGCGTGGATGCCCCCGGTGCAGGCCCTTATGGCTACACCTTC. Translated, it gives CASSVDAPGAGPYGYTF.

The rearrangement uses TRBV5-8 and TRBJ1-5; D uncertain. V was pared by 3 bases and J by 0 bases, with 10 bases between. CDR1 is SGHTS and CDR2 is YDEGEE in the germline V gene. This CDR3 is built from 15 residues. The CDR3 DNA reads TGTGCCAGCAGCTCCTGGAGAAATAGCAATCAGCCCCAGCATTTT. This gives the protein CASSSWRNSNQPQHF.

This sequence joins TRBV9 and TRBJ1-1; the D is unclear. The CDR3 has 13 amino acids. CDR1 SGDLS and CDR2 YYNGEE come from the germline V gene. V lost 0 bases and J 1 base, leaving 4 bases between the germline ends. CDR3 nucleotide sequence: TGTGCCAGCAGCGTAGTAGCGAACACTGAAGCTTTCTTT. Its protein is CASSVVANTEAFF.

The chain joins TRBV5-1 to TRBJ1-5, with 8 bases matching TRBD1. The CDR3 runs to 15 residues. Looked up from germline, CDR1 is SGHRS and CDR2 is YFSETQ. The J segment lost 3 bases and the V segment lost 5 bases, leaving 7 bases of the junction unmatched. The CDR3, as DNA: TGCGCCAGCAGACCGACAGGGGCCCCCAATCAGCCCCAGCATTTT. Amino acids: CASRPTGAPNQPQHF.

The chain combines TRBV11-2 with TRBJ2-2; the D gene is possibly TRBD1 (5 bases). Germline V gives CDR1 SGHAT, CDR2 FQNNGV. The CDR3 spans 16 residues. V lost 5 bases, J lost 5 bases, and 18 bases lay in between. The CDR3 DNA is TGTGCCAGCAGCCTAAACCCCCCGCAGGGTACCGGGGAGCTGTTTTTT. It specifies CASSLNPPQGTGELFF.

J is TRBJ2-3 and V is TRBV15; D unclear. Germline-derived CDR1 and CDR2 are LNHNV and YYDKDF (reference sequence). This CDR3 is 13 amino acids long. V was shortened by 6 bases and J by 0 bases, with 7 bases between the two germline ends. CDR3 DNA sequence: TGTGCCACCAGTACTCCTAGCACAGATACGCAGTATTTT. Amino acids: CATSTPSTDTQYF.

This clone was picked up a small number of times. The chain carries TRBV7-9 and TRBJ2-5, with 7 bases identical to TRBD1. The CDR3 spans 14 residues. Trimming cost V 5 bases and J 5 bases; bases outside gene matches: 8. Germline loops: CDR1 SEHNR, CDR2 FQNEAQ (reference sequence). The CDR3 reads CASSPRQGFETQYF. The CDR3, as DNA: TGTGCCAGCAGCCCCAGACAGGGTTTCGAGACCCAGTACTTC.

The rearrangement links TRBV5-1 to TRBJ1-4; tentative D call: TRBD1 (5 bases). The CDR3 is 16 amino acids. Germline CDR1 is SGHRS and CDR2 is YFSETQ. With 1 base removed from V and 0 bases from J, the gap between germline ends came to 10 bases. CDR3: CASSLSGTATNEKLFF. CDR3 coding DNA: TGCGCCAGCAGCTTGAGCGGGACTGCAACTAATGAAAAACTGTTTTTT.

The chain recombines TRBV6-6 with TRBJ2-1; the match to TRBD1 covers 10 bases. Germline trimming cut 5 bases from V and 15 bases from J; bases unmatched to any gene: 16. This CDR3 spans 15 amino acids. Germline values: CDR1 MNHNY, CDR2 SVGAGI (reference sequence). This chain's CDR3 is CASSTPGQGMLSMFF. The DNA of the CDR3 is TGTGCCAGCAGTACACCGGGACAGGGGATGTTGAGCATGTTCTTC.